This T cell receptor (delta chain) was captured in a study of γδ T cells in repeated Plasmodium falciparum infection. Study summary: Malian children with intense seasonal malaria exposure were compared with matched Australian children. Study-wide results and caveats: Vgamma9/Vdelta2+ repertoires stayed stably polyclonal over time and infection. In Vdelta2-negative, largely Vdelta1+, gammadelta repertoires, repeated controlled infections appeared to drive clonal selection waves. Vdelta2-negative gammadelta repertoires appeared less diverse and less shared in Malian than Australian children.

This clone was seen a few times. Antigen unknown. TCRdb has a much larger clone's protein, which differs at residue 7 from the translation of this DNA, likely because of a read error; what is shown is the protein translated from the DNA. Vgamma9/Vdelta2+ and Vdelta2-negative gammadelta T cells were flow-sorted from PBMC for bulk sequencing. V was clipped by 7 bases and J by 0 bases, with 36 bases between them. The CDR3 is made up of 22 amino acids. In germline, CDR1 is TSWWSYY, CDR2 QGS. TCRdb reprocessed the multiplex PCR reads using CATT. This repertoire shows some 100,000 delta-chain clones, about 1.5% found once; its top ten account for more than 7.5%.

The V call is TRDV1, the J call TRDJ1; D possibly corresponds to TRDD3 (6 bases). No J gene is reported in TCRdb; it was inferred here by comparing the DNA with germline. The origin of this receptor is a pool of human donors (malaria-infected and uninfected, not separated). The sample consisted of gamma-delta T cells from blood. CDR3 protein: CALVGLRGDWIPYPSYTDKLIF. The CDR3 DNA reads TGTGCTCTTGTCGGCTTACGGGGGGACTGGATACCATACCCATCGTACACCGATAAACTCATCTTT.